A selection of T cell receptor beta chains follows, all from one sample in a study of blood T cell repertoires in COVID-19. Libraries were prepared by immunoSEQ multiplex PCR; TCRdb keeps only in-frame clonotypes and omits some of them. The sample has some 140,000 clones, roughly 84% seen once; the top ten hold 5.5%. Sequencing used PBMCs or T cells enriched from blood (not recorded which). The receptors were gathered from a man in his forties with acute COVID-19. Each CDR3 is given with its conserved first and last residue. The order of the fields is V gene, CDR3 length, D gene, J gene, clone size, CDR3 DNA, CDR3 protein. D genes are given only for firm matches. Size values are once, few and many counts, or a class for expanded clones, and some rows have none.

>TRBV27|14|TRBD1|TRBJ2-7|.
TGTGCCAGCAGTTATCAACAGGGGTGGGTAGAGCAGTACTTC
CASSYQQGWVEQYF
>TRBV5-1|14|TRBD1|TRBJ1-1|.
TGCGCCAGCAGCTTGAGGCAGGGGGAGGTTGAAGCTTTCTTT
CASSLRQGEVEAFF
>TRBV5-4|12|.|TRBJ1-2|.
TGTGCCAGCAGCTTGGCCACTACCGGCTACACCTTC
CASSLATTGYTF
>TRBV6-5|13|.|TRBJ2-1|.
TGTGCCAGCTGGAGGGACAGTAACAATGAGCAGTTCTTC
CASWRDSNNEQFF
>TRBV7-7|15|TRBD2|TRBJ2-3|.
TGTGCCAGCAGCCGACTAGCGGGTGTGGCAGATACGCAGTATTTT
CASSRLAGVADTQYF
>TRBV11-2|19|TRBD2|TRBJ2-2|.
TGTGCCAGCAGTGGCTGGCTCGGGACTAGCGGCCGCAACACCGGGGAGCTGTTTTTT
CASSGWLGTSGRNTGELFF
>TRBV6-5|15|TRBD1|TRBJ2-7|.
TGTGCCAGCAGTCCCAAACAGGGGGCATTCCTTTTAGAGTACTTC
CASSPKQGAFLLEYF
>TRBV12-3/TRBV12-4|11|.|TRBJ1-1|.
TGTGCCAGTGCAGGTTACACTGAAGCTTTCTTT
CASAGYTEAFF
>TRBV27|19|TRBD1|TRBJ2-6|.
TGTGCCATATCTGGGACAGGGCTTAACTTATTCTCTGGGGCCAACGTCCTGACTTTC
CAISGTGLNLFSGANVLTF
>TRBV10-2|14|.|TRBJ1-3|few
TGCGCCACCCAGGAGGGGACCTCTGGAAACACCATATATTTT
CATQEGTSGNTIYF
>TRBV7-2|14|.|TRBJ1-5|.
TGTGCCAGCAGCTCCCTCGGGGGGAATCAGCCCCAGCATTTT
CASSSLGGNQPQHF
>TRBV19|12|.|TRBJ1-2|.
TGTGCCAGTAGTATAGAATCGTATGGCTACACCTTC
CASSIESYGYTF
>TRBV10-1|16|TRBD2|TRBJ2-1|once
TGCGCCAGCAGTGAGTCAGTGACTAGCGGGTTGAATGAGCAGTTCTTC
CASSESVTSGLNEQFF
>TRBV7-2|18|.|TRBJ2-1|few
TGTGCCAGCAGCTTAGCGGGTGGGTCCGGGGGCTCCTACAATGAGCAGTTCTTC
CASSLAGGSGGSYNEQFF
>TRBV5-1|14|.|TRBJ2-1|.
TGCGCCAGCAGCTTGGGACGGGGGTACAATGAGCAGTTCTTC
CASSLGRGYNEQFF
>TRBV5-8|14|.|TRBJ1-3|.
TGTGCCAGCAGCCCCGGGACATCTGGAAACACCATATATTTT
CASSPGTSGNTIYF
>TRBV28|13|TRBD2|TRBJ2-3|.
TGTGCAGACCAGCGGGAGGGCTCAGATACGCAGTATTTT
CADQREGSDTQYF
>TRBV19|16|TRBD1|TRBJ2-2|.
TGTGCCAGTAGATTAGCCACAGGGGCCCACACCGGGGAGCTGTTTTTT
CASRLATGAHTGELFF
>TRBV6-1|17|TRBD1|TRBJ2-7|.
TGTGCCAGCAGTGAAGCAGAACAGGGGACCCTAACCTACGAGCAGTACTTC
CASSEAEQGTLTYEQYF
>TRBV29-1|12|TRBD1|TRBJ2-3|.
TGCAAAACCGGACAGGCTGGCGATCCGGGGTATTTT
CKTGQAGDPGYF
>TRBV19|16|TRBD1|TRBJ1-2|.
TGTGCCACCCAAGGTGGCAGGGGGCGAAACAACTATGGCTACACCTTC
CATQGGRGRNNYGYTF
>TRBV6-4|17|TRBD2|TRBJ2-2|few
TGTGCCAGCAGTGACACTCTAGCGGGAGGTACCACCGGGGAGCTGTTTTTT
CASSDTLAGGTTGELFF
>TRBV4-1|19|.|TRBJ2-2|.
TGCGCCAGCAGCCAAGGAGTCTTAAGAGCGGCCTCGAACACCGGGGAGCTGTTTTTT
CASSQGVLRAASNTGELFF
>TRBV27|16|TRBD1|TRBJ2-1|.
TGTGCCAGCAGTTTATGGGGGACAGGCGCCTACAATGAGCAGTTCTTC
CASSLWGTGAYNEQFF
>TRBV6-2/TRBV6-3|20|.|TRBJ2-1|.
TGTGCCAGCAGCCGCATCTGGACTACGGTTGGGGTACAACAGTACAATGAGCAGTTCTTC
CASSRIWTTVGVQQYNEQFF
>TRBV6-5|14|.|TRBJ2-3|.
TGTGCCAGCAGGCAGACAGCTAGCACAGATACGCAGTATTTT
CASRQTASTDTQYF
>TRBV5-4|17|TRBD2|TRBJ2-3|.
TGTGCCAGCAGCTCCCGCTCCCCCGCGGGGGGGACAGATACGCAGTATTTT
CASSSRSPAGGTDTQYF
>TRBV5-4|14|.|TRBJ2-1|.
TGTGCCAGCAGCTTGGTGGGGGCCAACAATGAGCAGTTCTTC
CASSLVGANNEQFF
>TRBV21-1|13|.|TRBJ2-7|.
TGTGCCAGCAGTCTCCCCATGGAGGGCGAGCAGTACTTC
CASSLPMEGEQYF
>TRBV23-1|16|.|TRBJ2-3|.
TGCGCCAGCAGTCAAGAGGCAAAACCTAGCACAGATACGCAGTATTTT
CASSQEAKPSTDTQYF
>TRBV27|16|TRBD2|TRBJ2-7|.
TGTGCCACCCCGAACCGCGGACTAGCGGGGATCTACGAGCAGTACTTC
CATPNRGLAGIYEQYF
>TRBV9|14|TRBD2|TRBJ2-1|.
TGTGCCAGCAGCCGGGGGGAGTCCTACAATGAGCAGTTCTTC
CASSRGESYNEQFF
>TRBV18|16|TRBD1|TRBJ1-5|.
TGTGCCAGCTCCCTTCGGACAGGGGGTAGCAATCAGCCCCAGCATTTT
CASSLRTGGSNQPQHF
>TRBV6-2/TRBV6-3|17|TRBD2|TRBJ2-3|.
TGTGCCAGCAGTTACCCCCAAAGCGGGAGAAGCACAGATACGCAGTATTTT
CASSYPQSGRSTDTQYF
>TRBV6-5|13|.|TRBJ1-1|once
TGTGCCAGCAGCAGTAGGGGGAGCGCTGAAGCTTTCTTT
CASSSRGSAEAFF
>TRBV18|15|.|TRBJ2-1|.
TGTGCCAGCTCACCGGCCGGGACTTCTTACAATGAGCAGTTCTTC
CASSPAGTSYNEQFF
>TRBV11-2|18|TRBD1|TRBJ1-1|.
TGTGCCAGCAGCTTAGATCCCGGCACAGGGGGTATGAACACTGAAGCTTTCTTT
CASSLDPGTGGMNTEAFF
>TRBV19|15|TRBD2|TRBJ2-7|.
TGTGCCAGTAGTGCCTGGACTAGCGGCTCCTACGAGCAGTACTTC
CASSAWTSGSYEQYF
>TRBV23-1|16|TRBD1|TRBJ2-7|.
TGCGCCAGCAGTTTCCTAACGGGACAGGGGTTCTCCGAGCAGTACTTC
CASSFLTGQGFSEQYF
>TRBV19|13|.|TRBJ1-1|.
TGTGCCAGTAGTATACAGTTAAACACTGAAGCTTTCTTT
CASSIQLNTEAFF
>TRBV28|20|TRBD2|TRBJ2-2|.
TGTGCCAGCAGTTTGAGGGCGTCGCGGGGGGGTCGATCTTGGACCGGGGAGCTGTTTTTT
CASSLRASRGGRSWTGELFF
>TRBV29-1|14|TRBD2|TRBJ2-1|.
TGCAGCGTTGTCTCTAGCGGGAGGGAGAATGAGCAGTTCTTC
CSVVSSGRENEQFF
>TRBV6-9|15|.|TRBJ2-4|once
TGTGCCAGCGGGCCACGGGGGATAGCCAAAAACATTCAGTACTTC
CASGPRGIAKNIQYF
>TRBV7-9|14|.|TRBJ2-7|.
TGTGCCAGCAGCTTAGGAGGGAGTGATTTGGAGCAGTACTTC
CASSLGGSDLEQYF
>TRBV4-3|15|TRBD1|TRBJ1-2|few
TGCGCCAGCAGCCAAGCGGGACAGGCACACTATGGCTACACCTTC
CASSQAGQAHYGYTF
>TRBV5-1|14|TRBD1|TRBJ2-5|.
TGCGCCAGCAGCTACCAGGGGGCCCAAGAGACCCAGTACTTC
CASSYQGAQETQYF